The rows below give T cell receptor beta chains drawn from one sample of a study of T cell changes during pregnancy in multiple sclerosis. Using immunoSEQ multiplex PCR, the repertoire was profiled, and TCRdb retains in-frame clones only, with some absent. The data show 45,000 to 60,000 clones, with more than 80% seen just once and 0.35% to 0.45% held by the top ten. Sequenced material: CD4+ T cells from peripheral blood mononuclear cells, taken before pregnancy. These receptors were collected from a female donor with multiple sclerosis, enrolled in a pregnancy study. Both conserved end residues are part of each CDR3. The D gene is left open where the match is weak. Expanded clones get a size class; other rows say once, few or many, or leave the size out.

J gene	D gene	clone size	V gene	CDR3 protein	CDR3 DNA
TRBJ2-2	-	-	TRBV7-2	CASSYATGELFF	TGTGCCAGCAGCTACGCGACCGGGGAGCTGTTTTTT
TRBJ2-7	-	once	TRBV11-2	CASSSFLTGKGSYEQYF	TGTGCCAGCAGCTCTTTTCTTACAGGTAAAGGCTCCTACGAGCAGTACTTC
TRBJ2-1	-	-	TRBV7-8	CASSLIGANNEQFF	TGTGCCAGCAGCTTAATAGGGGCGAACAATGAGCAGTTCTTC
TRBJ2-3	TRBD2	-	TRBV5-1	CASSPEAGGGVTSTDTQYF	TGCGCCAGCAGCCCTGAAGCGGGAGGAGGGGTAACTAGCACAGATACGCAGTATTTT
TRBJ1-3	TRBD1	-	TRBV6-6	CASSHSGGPTGNTIYF	TGTGCCAGCAGTCACTCAGGGGGTCCTACTGGAAACACCATATATTTT
TRBJ1-1	TRBD1	-	TRBV5-4	CASSSGQGRIFTSLNTEAFF	TGTGCCAGCAGCTCGGGACAGGGCAGAATTTTCACCTCTTTGAACACTGAAGCTTTCTTT
TRBJ2-7	-	-	TRBV27	CASSFTADRAEQYF	TGTGCCAGCAGTTTCACGGCGGATCGTGCCGAGCAGTACTTC
TRBJ2-5	TRBD2	once	TRBV5-6	CASSFGTSGAETQYF	TGTGCCAGCAGCTTCGGGACTAGCGGGGCGGAGACCCAGTACTTC
TRBJ2-7	TRBD2	-	TRBV7-2	CASSPRTSLSEQYF	TGTGCCAGCAGCCCCAGGACTAGCCTCAGCGAGCAGTACTTC
TRBJ2-5	-	-	TRBV18	CASSPRVTGLETQYF	TGTGCCAGCTCACCTCGGGTCACAGGGCTGGAGACCCAGTACTTC
TRBJ1-5	-	-	TRBV2	CASSSGAKSNQPQHF	TGTGCCAGCTCATCAGGGGCGAAAAGCAATCAGCCCCAGCATTTT
TRBJ1-1	TRBD1	-	TRBV5-4	CASSLNRGSGTEAFF	TGTGCCAGCAGCTTAAACAGGGGTTCGGGCACTGAAGCTTTCTTT
TRBJ2-7	-	-	TRBV14	CASSQGASRVRSYEQYF	TGTGCCAGCAGCCAAGGAGCGTCCAGGGTCCGCAGCTACGAGCAGTACTTC
TRBJ2-3	TRBD1	-	TRBV5-1	CASSLWQGQKTDTQYF	TGCGCCAGCAGCTTGTGGCAGGGACAGAAGACAGATACGCAGTATTTT
TRBJ1-1	-	-	TRBV6-1	CASSDRMNTEAFF	TGTGCCAGCAGCGACAGAATGAACACTGAAGCTTTCTTT
TRBJ2-7	TRBD2	-	TRBV15	CATSRDLGLVGEQYF	TGTGCCACCAGCAGAGATTTGGGACTAGTGGGCGAGCAGTACTTC
TRBJ2-3	TRBD2	-	TRBV9	CASSELSTGGRDTQYF	TGTGCCAGCAGCGAGCTTTCCACAGGCGGGAGAGATACGCAGTATTTT